These 3 T cell receptor beta chains were all obtained from the same sample, sequenced in a study of graft-versus-host responses after intestinal transplantation. These receptors are not linked to any known antigen. Profiled with immunoSEQ multiplex PCR; TCRdb holds only in-frame clones, not every one. Of approximately 88,000 clones in the sample, under 90% were seen once. This sample comprised unstimulated CD4+ T cells sorted from spleen or lymph node cells, obtained before intestinal transplant. Receptors originate from a human donor who received an intestinal transplant.

This chain connects TRBV7-8 to TRBJ2-5; TRBD2 is a possible D gene (5 bases). CDR3 size: 14 residues. Germline assignment: CDR1 SGHVS and CDR2 FQNEAQ. V lost 5 bases, J lost 2 bases, and 12 bases lay in between. The CDR3 DNA is TGTGCCAGCAGCGGACGACGGGAACAAGAGACCCAGTACTTC. This gives the protein CASSGRREQETQYF.

For the CDR3, the DNA is TGTGCCAGCAAGGTTCAGGGGACGGATGGCTACACCTTC. The encoded protein is CASKVQGTDGYTF. This chain uses TRBV25-1 with TRBJ1-2; tentatively, D is TRBD1 (6 bases). CDR3 length: 13 amino acids. Germline V gives CDR1 MGHDK, CDR2 SYGVNS. The V end was cut by 7 bases, the J end by 6 bases, with 15 bases between.

The rearrangement uses TRBV20-1 and TRBJ1-2; D gene ambiguous. The germline V and J ends were trimmed by 3 bases and 5 bases, with 7 bases remaining between them. The CDR3 loop spans 11 amino acids. Germline V gene lookup returns CDR1 DFQATT and CDR2 SNEGSKA (reference sequence). As DNA, the CDR3 is TGCAGTGCTAGGAGGGATTATGGCTACACCTTC. It yields the protein CSARRDYGYTF.